The 30 T cell receptor beta chains below come from one sample, sequenced in a study of stem cell transplantation in POMP-related autoinflammatory disease. TCRdb's copy holds only in-frame clones and misses some; the assay was immunoSEQ multiplex PCR. The table records tens of thousands of clones, approximately 91% of them present only once. Sequencing was performed on CD4+ T cells from PBMCs, taken after stem cell transplantation. The receptors derive from a human patient with POMP-related autoinflammation and immune dysregulation (PRAID). Some T cells may be provided by the graft donor.

The rearrangement uses TRBV7-8 and TRBJ2-7; perhaps TRBD1 as D (6 bases). In germline, CDR1 is SGHVS, CDR2 FQNEAQ. The V end was cut by 1 base, the J end by 10 bases, with 17 bases between. This CDR3 has 14 residues. CDR3 protein: CASSLEEDSDIQYV. The CDR3 DNA sequence: TGTGCCAGCAGCTTAGAGGAGGACAGCGACATCCAGTACGTC.

The chain couples TRBV7-9 to TRBJ1-2; no firm D call. Per the germline V gene, CDR1 is SEHNR and CDR2 is FQNEAQ (reference sequence). The CDR3 totals 14 residues. Trimming removed 5 bases at V and 0 bases at J, with 10 bases between. The CDR3 region has the DNA TGTGCCAGCAGCCCCCAGTACTCTAACTATGGCTACACCTTC. As protein: CASSPQYSNYGYTF.

The chain joins TRBV4-1 to TRBJ2-1; D is ambiguous. V was trimmed by 1 base and J by 0 bases, leaving 4 bases between them. This CDR3 contains 14 residues. Germline CDR1 and CDR2: MGHRA and YSYEKL. The CDR3 DNA reads TGCGCCAGCAGCCAAGGTAGCTCCTACAATGAGCAGTTCTTC. It yields the protein CASSQGSSYNEQFF.

This chain connects TRBV3-1 (or the pseudogene TRBV3-2) to TRBJ2-7; weak D call: TRBD1 (6 bases). V was shortened by 0 bases and J by 7 bases, with 7 bases between the two germline ends. The CDR3 sequence is 12 residues long. Looked up from germline, CDR1 is LGHDT and CDR2 is YNNKEL (reference sequence). DNA for the CDR3: TGTGCCAGCAGCCAAGATCAGGGGGAGCAGTACTTC. It yields the protein CASSQDQGEQYF.

This chain connects TRBV28 to TRBJ2-7; D unclear. Germline V gene data show CDR1 as MDHEN and CDR2 as SYDVKM. CDR3 length: 13 residues. Trimming shortened V by 6 bases and J by 4 bases, and 13 bases separated the two germline ends. CDR3 nucleotides: TGTGCCAGCAGGGGTGGGATGGAGTACGAGCAGTACTTC. Protein sequence: CASRGGMEYEQYF.

This clone was seen more than once but under ten times. The gene calls are TRBV2 and TRBJ1-3; D not resolved. The CDR3 has 16 amino acids. Trimming stripped 6 bases from V and 0 bases from J, with 15 bases between. Germline values: CDR1 SNHLY, CDR2 FYNNEI. The CDR3 is CASSRSSANSGNTIYF. DNA of the CDR3: TGTGCCAGCAGCCGTTCTTCAGCGAACTCTGGAAACACCATATATTTT.

The chain couples TRBV27 to TRBJ2-6, with D unclear. The length of the CDR3 is 15 residues. Germline V gene sequence: CDR1 MNHEY, CDR2 SMNVEV (reference sequence). V lost 4 bases, J lost 0 bases, and 7 bases lay in between. This CDR3 reads CASSSMSSGANVLTF. CDR3 DNA sequence: TGTGCCAGCAGTTCGATGAGCTCTGGGGCCAACGTCCTGACTTTC.

This clone was observed once. This chain uses TRBV18 with TRBJ1-1, with D hard to call. Germline V CDR1 and CDR2: KGHSH, LQKENI. The CDR3 is 16 residues long. Trimming removed 3 bases at V and 0 bases at J, with 14 bases between. For the CDR3, the DNA is TGTGCCAGCTCACCGTTATGGAGCCAGGTGAACACTGAAGCTTTCTTT. Translation: CASSPLWSQVNTEAFF.

V is TRBV11-2 and J is TRBJ1-3; D gene ambiguous. V was trimmed by 6 bases and J by 3 bases, leaving 9 bases between them. CDR1 is SGHAT, CDR2 FQNNGV, per germline. The CDR3 is made up of 13 amino acids. The CDR3 loop is CASRPLRGNTIYF. CDR3 nucleotides: TGTGCCAGCAGGCCCCTCCGTGGAAACACCATATATTTT. The variable domain in full, with the rest retrieved from reference TRBV11-2 and TRBJ1-3, is EAGVAQSPRYKIIEKRQSVAFWCNPISGHATLYWYQQILGQGPKLLIQFQNNGVVDDSQLPKDRFSAERLKGVDSTLKIQPAKLEDSAVYLCASRPLRGNTIYFGEGSWLTVV.

This chain links TRBV27 with TRBJ2-3; D is perhaps TRBD1 (6 bases). There are 13 residues in the CDR3. Between the trimmed V and J ends, which lost 5 bases and 5 bases, there was a span of 11 bases. Germline CDR1 reads MNHEY; CDR2 reads SMNVEV (reference sequence). CDR3 nucleotides: TGTGCCAGCAGTGTTCGGACAGAAGATACGCAGTATTTT. Translated, it gives CASSVRTEDTQYF.

The chain joins TRBV4-1 to TRBJ1-3; 10 bases are shared with TRBD1. Germline loops: CDR1 MGHRA, CDR2 YSYEKL. The V segment lost 3 bases and the J segment 1 base; nucleotides outside the gene matches: 3. The CDR3 sequence is 16 residues long. The CDR3 coding sequence is TGCGCCAGCAGCCAGGGACAGGGGAAGTCTGGAAACACCATATATTTT. It specifies CASSQGQGKSGNTIYF.

This chain connects TRBV4-1 to TRBJ2-5, with a tentative D call TRBD1 (6 bases). The V end was cut by 0 bases, the J end by 5 bases, with 19 bases between. This CDR3 is built from 17 residues. Germline CDR1 reads MGHRA; CDR2 reads YSYEKL. For the CDR3, the DNA is TGCGCCAGCAGCCAAGATGGCTTTCCCAGGGGCGGGGAGACCCAGTACTTC. Translating it yields CASSQDGFPRGGETQYF.

This rearrangement joins TRBV28 to TRBJ1-6; TRBD1 aligns across 11 bases. The CDR3 is made up of 14 amino acids. CDR1 is MDHEN, CDR2 SYDVKM, per germline. V gave up 10 bases and J gave up 7 bases; unmatched junction bases: 6. For the CDR3, the DNA is TGTGCCACAGATAGGACAGGGGGCAATTCACCCCTCCACTTT. This translates into CATDRTGGNSPLHF.

This clone has more than one count but fewer than ten. The chain uses TRBV3-1 (or the pseudogene TRBV3-2) and TRBJ2-5; D gene ambiguous. V shed 1 base and J shed 0 bases, with 9 bases lying between them. Germline V gene sequence: CDR1 LGHDT, CDR2 YNNKEL (reference sequence). This CDR3 region has 15 residues. As DNA, the CDR3 is TGTGCCAGCAGCCAAGTAGTCGCCAACCAAGAGACCCAGTACTTC. It translates to CASSQVVANQETQYF.

V gene TRBV7-9 combines with J gene TRBJ1-3; 7 bases match TRBD1. The V gene end was trimmed by 5 bases and the J gene end by 4 bases; junction bases not matched to a gene: 8. This CDR3 has 15 amino acids. Germline values: CDR1 SEHNR, CDR2 FQNEAQ (reference sequence). CDR3 protein: CASSPQGQIGNTIYF. As DNA, the CDR3 is TGTGCCAGCAGCCCACAGGGGCAAATCGGAAACACCATATATTTT.

In its sample, this clone was seen a few times. The chain uses TRBV27 and TRBJ1-6; D is perhaps TRBD1 (6 bases). This CDR3 comprises 17 residues. Germline CDR1 MNHEY, CDR2 SMNVEV (reference sequence). Trimming took 0 bases from V and 9 from J, leaving 18 bases between them. CDR3 residues: CASSLSHGTLKGSPLHF. DNA for the CDR3: TGTGCCAGCAGTTTATCGCACGGGACACTTAAGGGTTCACCCCTCCACTTT.

J is TRBJ1-5 and V is TRBV2, with a possible D match to TRBD1 (5 bases). The CDR3 spans 15 residues. Germline CDR1 SNHLY, CDR2 FYNNEI. V lost 3 bases and J 1 base, leaving 10 bases between the germline ends. The CDR3 DNA reads as TGTGCCAGCAGTGATAACAGGCCAAGCAATCAGCCCCAGCATTTT. This translates into CASSDNRPSNQPQHF.

The chain joins TRBV5-6 to TRBJ1-3; D perhaps matches TRBD1 (5 bases). Germline V lookup: CDR1 SGHDT, CDR2 YYEEEE. The CDR3 is made up of 16 amino acids. V was clipped by 0 bases and J by 1 base, with 11 bases between them. The CDR3 DNA is TGTGCCAGCAGCTTGGACCAGGGAAGGTCTGGAAACACCATATATTTT. Its translation: CASSLDQGRSGNTIYF.

This clone was counted only a few times. The chain carries TRBV9 and TRBJ1-3; D is unresolved. V was trimmed by 0 bases and J by 0 bases, leaving 10 bases between them. The germline V gene has CDR1 SGDLS and CDR2 YYNGEE. This CDR3 spans 16 amino acids. The CDR3 sequence: CASSVGLDNSGNTIYF. In DNA, the CDR3 is TGTGCCAGCAGCGTAGGACTCGACAACTCTGGAAACACCATATATTTT.

The count of this clone is one. This rearrangement joins TRBV28 to TRBJ1-1; D gene unclear. Germline assignment: CDR1 MDHEN and CDR2 SYDVKM. The CDR3 is 14 amino acids. The ends were cut back, 6 bases at V and 1 base at J, with 12 bases in the middle. CDR3 coding DNA: TGTGCCAGCAGCGAAAGACGGACGAACACTGAAGCTTTCTTT. Translation gives CASSERRTNTEAFF.

The chain carries TRBV24-1 and TRBJ1-2; D is uncertain. Trimming stripped 5 bases from V and 3 bases from J, with 6 bases between. Germline CDR1 KGHDR, CDR2 SFDVKD. The CDR3 has 12 residues. The CDR3 coding sequence is TGTGCCACCAGTGGAGCAGACTATGGCTACACCTTC. It translates to CATSGADYGYTF.

V and J are TRBV4-1 and TRBJ2-4; 8 nucleotides align to TRBD1. The trim removed 4 bases at V and 10 bases at J, leaving 0 bases unmatched. The CDR3 loop spans 11 amino acids. Germline V gives CDR1 MGHRA, CDR2 YSYEKL. The chain's CDR3 is CASSRDRIQYF. The CDR3 DNA is TGCGCCAGCAGCCGGGACAGGATTCAGTACTTC.

The chain employs TRBV7-9 and TRBJ1-2; D is perhaps TRBD1 (5 bases). Germline lookup yields CDR1 SEHNR and CDR2 FQNEAQ (reference sequence). V was cut by 4 bases and J by 8 bases, with 11 bases left in between. CDR3 length: 12 amino acids. DNA for the CDR3: TGTGCCAGCAGCTCCCTCGGGGACGGCTACACCTTC. Translation gives CASSSLGDGYTF.

The genes are TRBV15 and TRBJ2-7; 7 bases fit TRBD1. Germline V gene lookup returns CDR1 LNHNV and CDR2 YYDKDF (reference sequence). After removal of 0 bases from V and 0 bases from J, the junction contained 2 bases not matched to a gene. CDR3 size: 15 residues. The CDR3 region is CATSRDRTGSYEQYV. For the CDR3, the DNA is TGTGCCACCAGCAGAGATCGGACAGGCTCCTACGAGCAGTACGTC.

The chain joins TRBV25-1 to TRBJ1-3; D not resolved. Trimming left V 4 bases short and J 4 bases short, with 5 bases between. CDR1 MGHDK and CDR2 SYGVNS come from the germline V gene. This CDR3 comprises 12 residues. The CDR3 DNA follows: TGTGCCAGCAGTGGAAACGGAAACACCATATATTTT. This encodes CASSGNGNTIYF.

The chain couples TRBV19 to TRBJ2-3; TRBD1 aligns across 7 bases. The CDR3 length is 14 residues. Per the germline V gene, CDR1 is LNHDA and CDR2 is SQIVND (reference sequence). V lost 6 bases and J lost 2; bases outside the gene matches: 5. CDR3 sequence: CASSQDRHTDTQYF. The CDR3 region has the DNA TGTGCCAGTAGCCAGGACAGGCACACAGATACGCAGTATTTT.

The chain uses TRBV18 and TRBJ1-2, with TRBD1 identical over 7 bases. The CDR3 consists of 14 residues. The ends lost 1 base at V and 3 bases at J; junction bases unmatched: 2. Germline CDR1 is KGHSH and CDR2 is LQKENI. CDR3 in amino acids: CASSPRQGDYGYTF. The CDR3 DNA is TGTGCCAGCTCACCACGACAGGGTGACTATGGCTACACCTTC.

V is TRBV2 and J is TRBJ2-7; D uncertain. There are 12 residues in the CDR3. Trimming removed 11 bases from V and 3 bases from J, with 14 bases in between. CDR1 and CDR2 (germline): SNHLY, FYNNEI. The CDR3 protein is CAGMEKNYEQYF. The CDR3 nucleotides are TGTGCCGGGATGGAAAAGAACTACGAGCAGTACTTC.

V is TRBV5-1 and J is TRBJ2-7; either TRBD1 or TRBD2 may fit D (5 bases each). V gave up 0 bases and J gave up 6 bases, with 13 bases separating them. Germline loops: CDR1 SGHRS, CDR2 YFSETQ. There are 14 residues in the CDR3. The DNA of the CDR3 is TGCGCCAGCAGCTTGGGGGCAGGGACGGGCGAGCAGTACGTC. It is translated as CASSLGAGTGEQYV.

The V call is TRBV9, the J call TRBJ2-5, with D possibly TRBD1 on 5 matching bases. V lost 4 bases, J lost 5 bases, and 18 bases lay in between. The CDR3 loop spans 15 amino acids. CDR1 is SGDLS, CDR2 YYNGEE, per germline. Here the CDR3 DNA reads TGTGCCAGCAGCCCCCAGAGGCAGGGTGGTGAGACCCAGTACTTC. Residues: CASSPQRQGGETQYF.